A single count supports the clone carrying this T cell receptor beta chain. These data originate in a study of OX40 agonist ivuxolimab in advanced cancers. Study context: Patients assigned to dose escalation were diagnosed with hepatocellular carcinoma, melanoma, renal cell or head and neck cancer. Patients achieving partial responses numbered three: one hepatocellular carcinoma case and two cutaneous melanoma cases.

Trimming left V 2 bases short and J 2 bases short, with 15 bases between. The CDR3 extends over 15 amino acids. Germline CDR1 reads GTSNPN; CDR2 reads SVGIG (reference sequence). Measured with immunoSEQ multiplex PCR; TCRdb has only the in-frame clones, and not every one. The data hold about 48,000 clones, with about 88% observed a single time. V and J are TRBV30 and TRBJ2-5, with D possibly TRBD2 on 5 matching bases. Specimen: CD4+ or CD8+ T cells sorted from blood, collected in a trial of the OX40 agonist ivuxolimab. The TCR was taken from an adult with an advanced solid tumor such as melanoma, head and neck, liver or kidney cancer. The CDR3 here is CAWSTGSRVQETQYF. CDR3 DNA: TGTGCCTGGAGTACGGGAAGCAGAGTACAAGAGACCCAGTACTTC.